One and the same sample provided the 20 T cell receptor beta chains below, sequenced in a study of cytomegalovirus exposure and HLA in healthy donors. Primers for the PCR totalled 60 Vbeta and 13 Jbeta. Assay: immunoSEQ multiplex PCR; the TCRdb copy retains only in-frame clones and omits some. The sample lists about 200,000 clones, approximately 83% seen once, with approximately 0.098% in the top ten. The sample taken for sequencing was PBMCs. The receptors originated from a boy between 2 and 10 years old in good health and CMV-seronegative.

This clone was seen a single time. The chain is built from TRBV6-1 and TRBJ1-3; perhaps TRBD1 as D (6 bases). There are 14 residues in the CDR3. Looked up from germline, CDR1 is MNHNS and CDR2 is SASEGT. The V gene lost 8 bases and the J gene lost 3 bases, with 14 bases spanning the gap. The CDR3 sequence: CASLRGASGNTIYF. CDR3 bases: TGTGCCAGCCTCCGGGGGGCGAGTGGAAACACCATATATTTT.

This chain links TRBV19 with TRBJ1-3, with no clear D. The CDR3 length is 14 residues. The V end lost 3 bases, the J end lost 0 bases, and 6 bases lay between the germline ends. Looked up from germline, CDR1 is LNHDA and CDR2 is SQIVND (reference sequence). This CDR3 reads CASSMGVSGNTIYF. In DNA form, the CDR3 reads TGTGCCAGTAGTATGGGAGTCTCTGGAAACACCATATATTTT.

The V gene is TRBV7-2, the J gene TRBJ1-2; D perhaps matches TRBD1 (5 bases). The ends were cut back, 5 bases at V and 0 bases at J, with 13 bases in the middle. There are 15 residues in the CDR3. Germline CDR1 and CDR2: SGHTA and FQGNSA. The CDR3 spells CASSITGLANYGYTF. The CDR3 region has the DNA TGTGCCAGCAGCATCACAGGACTAGCTAACTATGGCTACACCTTC.

Written as DNA, the CDR3 is TGTGCCAGCAGTTTAGCTAGCGGGGGAACAGATACGCAGTATTTT. This encodes CASSLASGGTDTQYF. V gene TRBV27 combines with J gene TRBJ2-3; the match to TRBD2 covers 10 bases. J lost 3 bases, V lost 2 bases, and 2 bases had no gene match. The CDR3 runs to 15 residues. The V gene's germline CDR1 is MNHEY and CDR2 SMNVEV (reference sequence).

This chain connects TRBV5-4 to TRBJ1-2; TRBD1 aligns across 10 bases. This CDR3 has 16 amino acids. Germline lookup yields CDR1 SGHNT and CDR2 YYREEE (reference sequence). J lost 4 bases, V lost 4 bases, and 10 bases had no gene match. The CDR3, as DNA: TGTGCCAGCAGCAACCCCCGGGACAGGGGAATCTATGGCTACACCTTC. Encoded protein: CASSNPRDRGIYGYTF.

A note on this clone: One end of the junction fails to match germline, which may point to a read error. The same CDR3 also results from other DNA sequences found in this sample. The chain recombines TRBV5-6 with TRBJ1-1; 7 bases map to TRBD1. CDR3 length: 17 residues. Germline V CDR1 and CDR2: SGHDT, YYEEEE. The DNA for the CDR3 is TGTGCCAGTAGCTTGGAAAGGGGGCTAGGGCGGAACACTGAAGCTTTCTTT. This translates into CASSLERGLGRNTEAFF.

The genes are TRBV4-2 and TRBJ1-2; 7 nucleotides match TRBD1. The germline gives CDR1 LGHNA, CDR2 YNFKEQ. V trimming: 1 base; J trimming: 3 bases; junction bases outside the gene matches: 2. CDR3 length: 14 residues. In DNA form, the CDR3 reads TGTGCCAGCAGCCAAGGACAGGGACACTATGGCTACACCTTC. Translating it yields CASSQGQGHYGYTF.

The V gene is TRBV18, the J gene TRBJ1-4; tentatively, D is TRBD1 (5 bases). V was clipped by 5 bases and J by 7 bases, with 8 bases between them. The CDR3 length is 12 residues. From germline, CDR1 is KGHSH and CDR2 LQKENI. The CDR3 is CASSSDSEKLFF. The CDR3 nucleotides are TGTGCCAGCTCATCCGACAGTGAAAAACTGTTTTTT.

J is TRBJ1-1 and V is TRBV10-3, with D possibly matching TRBD1 (6 bases). The germline V and J ends were trimmed by 6 bases and 1 base, with 9 bases remaining between them. CDR1 ENHRY and CDR2 SYGVKD come from the germline V gene. The length of the CDR3 is 13 residues. In DNA form, the CDR3 reads TGTGCCATCAGAGGGGGAGAGAACACTGAAGCTTTCTTT. Protein: CAIRGGENTEAFF.

The chain recombines TRBV5-1 with TRBJ2-5; the match to TRBD2 covers 10 bases. CDR3 length: 15 residues. V was pared by 0 bases and J by 2 bases, with 1 base of the junction left unmatched. The germline V gene has CDR1 SGHRS and CDR2 YFSETQ. This CDR3 is CASSLGTSGQETQYF. CDR3 bases: TGCGCCAGCAGCTTGGGGACTAGCGGTCAAGAGACCCAGTACTTC.

CDR3 amino acids: CASSLGAPIYEQYF. In DNA form, the CDR3 reads TGTGCCAGCAGCTTAGGAGCACCCATCTACGAGCAGTACTTC. The chain links TRBV11-1 to TRBJ2-7; D unclear. V dropped 1 base and J dropped 3 bases, with 10 bases sitting between them. Germline V gene sequence: CDR1 SGHAT, CDR2 FQDESV (reference sequence). The CDR3 is 14 residues long.

This clone was observed a few times. The gene calls are TRBV7-9 and TRBJ2-5, with 10 positions matching TRBD2. In germline, CDR1 is SEHNR, CDR2 FQNEAQ (reference sequence). The V and J ends lost 6 bases and 5 bases, in that order; junction bases with no gene match: 6. The CDR3 totals 14 residues. The CDR3 nucleotides are TGTGCCAGCAGATCAGCGGGGGGGCCCGAGACCCAGTACTTC. It codes for CASRSAGGPETQYF.

In its sample, this clone was seen once. This chain links TRBV11-1 with TRBJ2-1, with 12 bases lining up with TRBD2. With V trimmed by 4 bases and J by 5 bases, 3 bases remained unmatched. The CDR3 runs 15 residues. Germline values: CDR1 SGHAT, CDR2 FQDESV (reference sequence). For the CDR3, the DNA is TGTGCCAGCAGCTCTCGGACTAGCGGGGACAATGAGCAGTTCTTC. This gives the protein CASSSRTSGDNEQFF.

The chain couples TRBV9 to TRBJ2-1, with a tentative D call TRBD2 (7 bases). Germline assignment: CDR1 SGDLS and CDR2 YYNGEE. Trimming pared 0 bases from V and 7 bases from J, leaving 17 bases between. The CDR3 sequence is 16 residues long. The CDR3 reads CASSVGGGGWSNEQFF. CDR3 nucleotides: TGTGCCAGCAGCGTAGGAGGGGGGGGATGGAGTAATGAGCAGTTCTTC.

V usage is TRBV5-6 and J usage is TRBJ1-1; D perhaps matches TRBD1 (6 bases). The germline CDR1 and CDR2 sequences are SGHDT and YYEEEE. Trimming cost V 2 bases and J 3 bases, with 17 bases left between them. CDR3 size: 16 residues. For the CDR3, the DNA is TGTGCCAGCAGCTTTCCCTTGGGCGCAGGGGACACTGAAGCTTTCTTT. Encoded protein: CASSFPLGAGDTEAFF.

The V gene is TRBV6-7, the J gene TRBJ2-3; unclear D gene. TRBV6-7 is an ORF for which the function is uncertain. Trimming took off 0 bases at V and 9 bases at J, with 10 bases between the two ends. This CDR3 has 13 residues. CDR3 DNA: TGTGCCAGCAGTTACTCGTCGAAAGCGACGCAGTATTTT. This translates into CASSYSSKATQYF.

The rearrangement uses TRBV7-9 and TRBJ1-1; 7 bases are a match to TRBD1. The CDR3 has 19 amino acids. From germline, CDR1 is SEHNR and CDR2 FQNEAQ (reference sequence). The trim removed 8 bases at V and 1 base at J, leaving 22 bases unmatched. This CDR3 reads CASAHPETGPTVGNTEAFF. In DNA, the CDR3 is TGTGCCAGCGCCCACCCCGAGACAGGGCCAACGGTTGGGAACACTGAAGCTTTCTTT.

This clone turned up a few times. The rearrangement joins TRBV14 to TRBJ1-2; D remains unclear. Trimming cost V 1 base and J 8 bases, with 17 bases left between them. CDR3 length equals 15 residues. CDR1 SGHDN and CDR2 FVKESK come from the germline V gene. For the CDR3, the DNA is TGTGCCAGCAGCCAAGCCCCTCGGGGAGAAGCGGGCTACACCTTC. Encoded protein: CASSQAPRGEAGYTF.

This sequence joins TRBV6-5 and TRBJ2-1; 9 positions match TRBD2. CDR1 is MNHEY and CDR2 is SVGAGI in the germline V gene. V was clipped by 4 bases and J by 8 bases; unmatched bases: 6. CDR3 length: 14 residues. The CDR3 DNA follows: TGTGCCAGCAGTTTGCGGGGGGGCGGGTATGAGCAGTTCTTC. It is translated as CASSLRGGGYEQFF.

This rearrangement joins TRBV6-6 to TRBJ2-7; no definite D call. Germline V gene lookup returns CDR1 MNHNY and CDR2 SVGAGI (reference sequence). The CDR3 contains 12 residues. V lost 2 bases, J lost 6 bases, and 8 bases lay in between. CDR3 DNA sequence: TGTGCCAGCAGTTACGGTAGCTCCGAGCAGTACTTC. Translated: CASSYGSSEQYF.